The 4 T cell receptor beta chains listed next were all sequenced from one sample in a study of molecular identifiers for immune sequencing clone quantification (dated by TCRdb to the late 2010s). The library relied on PCR. The sequencer was a NextSeq 500. TCRdb redid the processing of the public reads, applying fastp at Q25 and MiXCR, and retained in-frame beta chains. Rows are combined by CDR3 protein, so each entry shows the most common genes and DNA. Present in this sample are roughly 300,000 distinct CDR3 sequences, roughly 24% of which were seen just once. About 0.73% of the sample is held by the ten biggest clonotypes. Sequencing was done on a sample of naive CD8+ T cells from blood, with Jurkat cell RNA spiked in. The label giving this sample's cell subset or site can be read as: FACS-sorted CD8+CD4-CCR7+CD45RA+ naive T cells. The source is a human donor in good health. Some libraries in this study had Jurkat cell RNA spiked in.

In this sample, this clonotype turned up many times. V gene TRBV29-1 combines with J gene TRBJ1-1; D remains unclear. V lost 4 bases, J lost 0 bases, and 12 bases lay in between. The length of the CDR3 is 14 residues. Germline CDR1 reads SQVTM; CDR2 reads ANQGSEA. This CDR3 is CSVVSEALNTEAFF. CDR3 DNA sequence: TGCAGCGTTGTTTCTGAGGCTTTGAACACTGAAGCTTTCTTT.

This clonotype was found many times. The chain uses TRBV20-1 and TRBJ1-6; D not certain. V was shortened by 3 bases and J by 2 bases, with 11 bases between the two germline ends. Looked up from germline, CDR1 is DFQATT and CDR2 is SNEGSKA (reference sequence). The CDR3 totals 15 residues. CDR3 sequence: CSASVVGTYNSPLHF. For the CDR3, the DNA is TGCAGTGCTAGCGTTGTGGGGACCTATAATTCACCCCTCCACTTT.

This clonotype was seen only a few times. J is TRBJ2-2 and V is TRBV7-9; TRBD2 agrees at 7 bases. Trimming cost V 5 bases and J 4 bases; bases outside gene matches: 13. CDR3 length equals 17 residues. Germline V gene lookup returns CDR1 SEHNR and CDR2 FQNEAQ (reference sequence). The CDR3 loop reads CASSPPASGILTGELFF. The CDR3 nucleotides read TGTGCCAGCAGCCCCCCGGCTAGCGGAATACTCACCGGGGAGCTGTTTTTT.

This clonotype was seen a handful of times. The CDR3 DNA reads as TGCAGCGCCCTGGGGGGCGTGGAGCTGTTTTTT. It translates to CSALGGVELFF. The J gene is TRBJ2-2, the V gene TRBV29-1; D may match TRBD1 or TRBD2 (6 bases each). The CDR3 is 11 amino acids. Germline values: CDR1 SQVTM, CDR2 ANQGSEA. Deletions cut 7 bases from V and 10 bases from J, with 13 bases between.